The 29 T cell receptor beta chains below were found in one sample sequenced in a study of technical replicates of blood from a handful of donors (dated by TCRdb to the late 2010s). The library was generated by the immunoSEQ multiplex PCR assay. This is the immuneACCESS table as TCRdb keeps it, with only in-frame sequences that have V and J called. A part of the clones is gone; compared with another copy, unresolved V genes explain less than half, and the rest is unexplained. Here the sample has some 64,000 clones; 86% occur a single time. The ten largest clonotypes hold 4% to 6% of the sample. The source material was PBMCs. These TCRs come from a human donor in good health. Some clones in this sample may be carry-over from other donors' samples.

This chain joins TRBV6-6 and TRBJ2-1; perhaps TRBD2 as D (6 bases). The ends were cut back, 8 bases at V and 8 bases at J, with 19 bases in the middle. CDR1 and CDR2 from the germline V gene are MNHNY and SVGAGI (reference sequence). The CDR3 is 14 amino acids. The CDR3 protein is CASGRGGYLDEQFF. The DNA of the CDR3 is TGTGCCAGCGGAAGAGGAGGGTACTTGGATGAGCAGTTCTTC.

The gene calls are TRBV19 and TRBJ1-6, with TRBD1 matching over 8 bases. The germline gives CDR1 LNHDA, CDR2 SQIVND (reference sequence). This CDR3 region has 17 residues. The trim removed 3 bases at V and 10 bases at J, leaving 14 bases unmatched. The CDR3 is CASSILVGQGGESPLHF. The DNA of the CDR3 is TGTGCCAGTAGTATTCTAGTCGGACAGGGAGGAGAATCACCCCTCCACTTT.

The chain employs TRBV5-1 and TRBJ1-1; no reliable D call. The CDR3 extends over 13 amino acids. Trimming removed 3 bases from V and 4 bases from J, with 10 bases in between. Germline V gene sequence: CDR1 SGHRS, CDR2 YFSETQ. The CDR3 sequence is CASSSPGATEAFF. CDR3 in DNA: TGCGCCAGCAGCTCCCCAGGCGCCACTGAAGCTTTCTTT.

The V and J genes are TRBV6-6 and TRBJ2-7, with 7 bases fitting TRBD1. CDR1 and CDR2 (germline): MNHNY, SVGAGI (reference sequence). The junction had 9 bases not matched to a gene; V was cut back by 8 bases and J by 2 bases. This CDR3 spans 14 amino acids. The CDR3 reads CASPQRGPAYEQYF. Here the CDR3 DNA reads TGTGCCAGCCCCCAAAGGGGGCCCGCCTACGAGCAGTACTTC.

This clone was counted only a few times. The V gene is TRBV18, the J gene TRBJ1-2; TRBD1 is a possible D gene (5 bases). CDR3 size: 15 residues. Per germline, CDR1 KGHSH and CDR2 LQKENI. V lost 1 base, J lost 6 bases, and 15 bases lay in between. The CDR3 DNA reads as TGTGCCAGCTCACCACGAAGGGGCGCTGAGAATGGCTACACCTTC. Residues: CASSPRRGAENGYTF.

The chain uses TRBV7-9 and TRBJ2-6; 9 bases are shared with TRBD1. The CDR3 is made up of 14 amino acids. Losses at the gene ends were 11 bases for V and 3 bases for J; bases not matched to a gene: 5. Looked up from germline, CDR1 is SEHNR and CDR2 is FQNEAQ (reference sequence). CDR3 loop: CALQGASGANVLTF. For the CDR3, the DNA is TGTGCCTTACAGGGGGCGAGTGGGGCCAACGTCCTGACTTTC.

J is TRBJ2-5 and V is TRBV19; tentative D call: TRBD1 (6 bases). Germline CDR1 LNHDA, CDR2 SQIVND (reference sequence). The CDR3 totals 13 residues. The V end was cut by 7 bases, the J end by 4 bases, with 13 bases between. The CDR3 coding sequence is TGTGCCAGTACCCTTTCCAGGGGAGAGACCCAGTACTTC. Its protein is CASTLSRGETQYF.

The rearrangement uses TRBV6-5 and TRBJ1-2; D is uncertain. The CDR3 has 13 amino acids. V lost 0 bases and J lost 8, with 10 bases in between. The germline V gene encodes CDR1 MNHEY and CDR2 SVGAGI. CDR3 amino acids: CASSYSGKPGYTF. The CDR3 DNA reads as TGTGCCAGCAGTTACTCTGGCAAACCGGGCTACACCTTC.

J is TRBJ1-1 and V is TRBV18, with D maybe TRBD1 (6 bases). Germline loops: CDR1 KGHSH, CDR2 LQKENI. The CDR3 totals 17 residues. With 3 bases removed from V and 3 bases from J, the gap between germline ends came to 20 bases. The CDR3, as DNA: TGTGCCAGCTCACCGCGACGCCCGGACAGAAGGGACACTGAAGCTTTCTTT. As protein: CASSPRRPDRRDTEAFF.

This chain links TRBV5-1 with TRBJ2-2; D perhaps matches TRBD1 (5 bases). V was clipped by 6 bases and J by 3 bases, with 15 bases between them. This CDR3 has 15 amino acids. CDR1 and CDR2 (germline): SGHRS, YFSETQ. CDR3 residues: CASTEGVWDTGELFF. Written as DNA, the CDR3 is TGCGCCAGCACCGAAGGGGTTTGGGACACCGGGGAGCTGTTTTTT.

V usage is TRBV7-7 and J usage is TRBJ2-7, with TRBD1 matching 7 bases. V dropped 4 bases and J dropped 3; count of bases not matched to a gene: 9. Germline-derived CDR1 and CDR2 are SSHAT and FNYEAQ (reference sequence). This CDR3 is 15 amino acids long. CDR3 amino acids: CASSYAGDSFYEQYF. CDR3 sequence (DNA): TGTGCCAGCAGCTATGCCGGGGACAGTTTCTACGAGCAGTACTTC.

This clone turned up a few times. The genes are TRBV6-1 and TRBJ1-6, with 8 bases that match TRBD1. The CDR3 extends over 15 amino acids. J was trimmed by 9 bases and V by 3 bases; bases with no gene match: 7. Germline CDR1 MNHNS, CDR2 SASEGT. CDR3 sequence: CASSDPGRGLSPLHF. The CDR3 DNA sequence: TGTGCCAGCAGTGACCCGGGCAGGGGGCTTTCACCCCTCCACTTT.

This chain uses TRBV5-4 with TRBJ2-1; 7 bases fit TRBD2. Germline V gene sequence: CDR1 SGHNT, CDR2 YYREEE (reference sequence). The CDR3 loop spans 13 amino acids. V lost 8 bases, J lost 7 bases, and 9 bases stayed unmatched. The CDR3, as DNA: TGTGCCAGTGCGGGGACTATTCTTAATGAGCAGTTCTTC. Its protein is CASAGTILNEQFF.

The chain joins TRBV9 to TRBJ1-4; D call uncertain. This CDR3 contains 15 residues. CDR1 is SGDLS and CDR2 is YYNGEE in the germline V gene. The V gene lost 4 bases and the J gene lost 3 bases, with 13 bases spanning the gap. DNA for the CDR3: TGTGCCAGCAGCCTCGCGGGAGGCGCTAATGAAAAACTGTTTTTT. Its translation: CASSLAGGANEKLFF.

This chain uses TRBV2 with TRBJ2-7, with 8 bases fitting TRBD1. Trimming removed 1 base from V and 2 bases from J; junction bases left unmatched: 22. The CDR3 is 21 amino acids. Germline CDR1 SNHLY, CDR2 FYNNEI. Here the CDR3 reads CASSEVQFVSPEDRDPYEQYF. The CDR3 nucleotides are TGTGCCAGCAGTGAAGTTCAATTTGTCTCACCGGAGGACAGGGACCCCTACGAGCAGTACTTC. The full variable domain, its missing parts supplied by reference TRBV2 and TRBJ2-7, is EPEVTQTPSHQVTQMGQEVILRCVPISNHLYFYWYRQILGQKVEFLVSFYNNEISEKSEIFDDQFSVERPDGSNFTLKIRSTKLEDSAMYFCASSEVQFVSPEDRDPYEQYFGPGTRLTVT.

The genes are TRBV11-3 and TRBJ2-1, with 9 bases lining up with TRBD1. V trimming: 5 bases; J trimming: 8 bases; junction bases outside the gene matches: 10. Germline loops: CDR1 SGHNT, CDR2 YENEEA. There are 15 residues in the CDR3. CDR3 sequence (DNA): TGTGCCAGCAGCCCCCGGGGGGACAGGGTGGATGAGCAGTTCTTC. Protein product: CASSPRGDRVDEQFF.

The gene calls are TRBV5-4 and TRBJ1-2, with no clear D. The CDR3 has 14 residues. CDR1 and CDR2 (germline): SGHNT, YYREEE (reference sequence). V shed 4 bases and J shed 4 bases, with 14 bases lying between them. The CDR3 loop is CASSPGGVGYGYTF. The CDR3 DNA sequence: TGTGCCAGCAGCCCCGGAGGAGTGGGCTATGGCTACACCTTC.

V usage is TRBV20-1 and J usage is TRBJ1-1; D is possibly TRBD1 (5 bases). CDR1 is DFQATT, CDR2 SNEGSKA, per germline (reference sequence). Trimming took 1 base from V and 7 from J, leaving 7 bases between them. The CDR3 spans 11 residues. CDR3 amino acids: CSARGGGEAFF. CDR3 DNA: TGCAGTGCTAGAGGGGGGGGTGAAGCTTTCTTT.

This clone was detected only a few times. The rearrangement links TRBV30 to TRBJ2-5; 10 bases agree with TRBD2. Germline CDR1 is GTSNPN and CDR2 is SVGIG (reference sequence). The trim removed 4 bases at V and 4 bases at J, leaving 3 bases unmatched. The CDR3 runs 13 residues. The CDR3 sequence: CAWTSGSGETQYF. CDR3 sequence (DNA): TGTGCCTGGACTAGCGGGAGTGGAGAGACCCAGTACTTC.

This rearrangement joins TRBV19 to TRBJ2-7; TRBD1 is a possible D gene (5 bases). This CDR3 comprises 14 residues. The germline V gene has CDR1 LNHDA and CDR2 SQIVND (reference sequence). V gave up 2 bases and J gave up 3 bases, with 11 bases separating them. The CDR3 DNA reads as TGTGCCAGTAGTATACAGGGCCCGAACTACGAGCAGTACTTC. This sequence encodes CASSIQGPNYEQYF.

This clone was seen a single time. The V gene is TRBV19, the J gene TRBJ1-2, with TRBD1 matching 12 bases. Germline loops: CDR1 LNHDA, CDR2 SQIVND (reference sequence). The CDR3 runs 15 residues. Losses at the gene ends were 4 bases for V and 7 bases for J; bases not matched to a gene: 7. The CDR3 protein is CASSSTGTGGLGYTF. CDR3 sequence (DNA): TGTGCCAGTAGTAGCACCGGGACAGGGGGCCTTGGCTACACCTTC.

The genes are TRBV4-3 and TRBJ1-6, with a weak D call TRBD1 (6 bases). With 0 bases removed from V and 5 bases from J, the gap between germline ends came to 8 bases. CDR1 is LGHNA and CDR2 is YSLEER in the germline V gene. There are 15 residues in the CDR3. The CDR3 loop reads CASSQDRTDNSPLHF. The CDR3 DNA reads as TGCGCCAGCAGCCAAGACAGGACAGATAATTCACCCCTCCACTTT.

The chain uses TRBV6-5 and TRBJ2-5; D is uncertain. Trimming took 4 bases from V and 3 from J, leaving 6 bases between them. Germline lookup yields CDR1 MNHEY and CDR2 SVGAGI. This CDR3 contains 12 residues. As DNA, the CDR3 is TGTGCCAGCAGTTCCCCCAAAGAGACCCAGTACTTC. Its translation: CASSSPKETQYF.

This clone was picked up many times. The chain has TRBV13 and TRBJ2-7, with TRBD1 identical over 9 bases. The germline V gene encodes CDR1 PRHDT and CDR2 FYEKMQ (reference sequence). After removal of 4 bases from V and 2 bases from J, the junction contained 9 bases not matched to a gene. This CDR3 is 16 amino acids long. The CDR3 bases are TGTGCCAGCAGCTCCTTGGCGGGACAGGGAACCTACGAGCAGTACTTC. Protein: CASSSLAGQGTYEQYF.

J is TRBJ2-7 and V is TRBV5-6; the match to TRBD1 covers 9 bases. The junction had 10 bases not matched to a gene; V was cut back by 5 bases and J by 7 bases. The CDR3 totals 14 residues. Germline V gives CDR1 SGHDT, CDR2 YYEEEE. CDR3 sequence reads: CASRETGDREEQYF. CDR3 DNA: TGTGCCAGCAGAGAGACGGGGGACAGGGAAGAGCAGTACTTC.

The V gene is TRBV9, the J gene TRBJ2-1; D is possibly TRBD2 (5 bases). The germline CDR1 and CDR2 sequences are SGDLS and YYNGEE. V gave up 0 bases and J gave up 9 bases, with 13 bases separating them. CDR3 length: 14 amino acids. The CDR3, as DNA: TGTGCCAGCAGCGTAGTCACGGGGATGGGTGAGCAGTTCTTC. Translating gives CASSVVTGMGEQFF. Using reference TRBV9 and TRBJ2-1 for the parts outside the CDR3, the full variable domain is DSGVTQTPKHLITATGQRVTLRCSPRSGDLSVYWYQQSLDQGLQFLIQYYNGEERAKGNILERFSAQQFPDLHSELNLSSLELGDSALYFCASSVVTGMGEQFFGPGTRLTVL.

The chain carries TRBV2 and TRBJ2-4; the D gene is possibly TRBD1 (6 bases). Trimming pared 8 bases from V and 3 bases from J, leaving 11 bases between. In germline, CDR1 is SNHLY, CDR2 FYNNEI. This CDR3 is 13 amino acids long. The CDR3, as DNA: TGTGCCAGCTCATTGGACAGCAAAAACATTCAGTACTTC. Amino acids: CASSLDSKNIQYF. The full variable domain, completed using reference TRBV2 and TRBJ2-4, is EPEVTQTPSHQVTQMGQEVILRCVPISNHLYFYWYRQILGQKVEFLVSFYNNEISEKSEIFDDQFSVERPDGSNFTLKIRSTKLEDSAMYFCASSLDSKNIQYFGAGTRLSVL.

This clone was seen a single time. The chain carries TRBV30 and TRBJ2-7, with D possibly being TRBD1 (5 bases). The CDR3 sequence is 13 residues long. The V end lost 1 base, the J end lost 5 bases, and 12 bases lay between the germline ends. Germline-derived CDR1 and CDR2 are GTSNPN and SVGIG (reference sequence). CDR3 coding DNA: TGTGCCTGGAGTGAGGTGGGGCCCGACGAGCAGTACTTC. Its protein product is CAWSEVGPDEQYF.

Comment on this clone: One junction end disagrees with the germline gene, perhaps due to a read error. The DNA of the CDR3 is TGTGCCACTAGTATTGAGGGACAGGGTAAAACCGGGGAGCTGTTTTTT. Translating it yields CATSIEGQGKTGELFF. The chain carries TRBV19 and TRBJ2-2; 9 nucleotides agree with TRBD1. The CDR3 consists of 16 residues. Germline V CDR1 and CDR2: LNHDA, SQIVND (reference sequence).